A single count supports the clone carrying this TCR beta chain. The germline CDR1 and CDR2 sequences are MDHEN and SYDVKM. The CDR3 length is 12 residues. V shed 5 bases, J shed 9 bases, and the junction held 7 bases outside the gene matches. This sample stems from a study of T cell changes during pregnancy in multiple sclerosis. Here immunoSEQ multiplex PCR was the method, and the copy in TCRdb shows in-frame clones only, minus some. Here the sample spans just under 100,000 clones, roughly 92% being singletons. The sequence was collected from a female donor with multiple sclerosis, enrolled in a pregnancy study. V gene TRBV28 combines with J gene TRBJ2-7; 7 bases map to TRBD1. The sequenced sample was peripheral blood, obtained after pregnancy. The CDR3 is CASSVTGDVQYF. In DNA form, the CDR3 reads TGTGCCAGCAGTGTTACAGGGGATGTGCAGTACTTC.